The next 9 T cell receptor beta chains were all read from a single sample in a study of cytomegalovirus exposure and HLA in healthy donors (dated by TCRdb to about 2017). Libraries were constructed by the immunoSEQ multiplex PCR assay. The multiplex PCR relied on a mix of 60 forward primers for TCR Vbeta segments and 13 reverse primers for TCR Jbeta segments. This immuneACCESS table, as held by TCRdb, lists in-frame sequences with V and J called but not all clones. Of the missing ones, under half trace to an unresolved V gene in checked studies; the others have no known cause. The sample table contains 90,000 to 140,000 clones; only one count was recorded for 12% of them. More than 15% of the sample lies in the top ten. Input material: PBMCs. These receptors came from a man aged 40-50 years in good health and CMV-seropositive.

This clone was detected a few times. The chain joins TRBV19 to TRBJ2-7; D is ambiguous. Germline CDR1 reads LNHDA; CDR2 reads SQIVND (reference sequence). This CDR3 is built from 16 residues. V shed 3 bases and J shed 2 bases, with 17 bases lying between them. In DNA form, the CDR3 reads TGTGCCAGTAGTATCTACACACAGAATCCTCCCTACGAGCAGTACTTC. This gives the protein CASSIYTQNPPYEQYF.

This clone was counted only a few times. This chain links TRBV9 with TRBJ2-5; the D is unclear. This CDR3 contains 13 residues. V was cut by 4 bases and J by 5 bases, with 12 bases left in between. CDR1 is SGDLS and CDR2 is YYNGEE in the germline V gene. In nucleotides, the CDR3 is TGTGCCAGCAGCCCCTCCCCCCAGGAGACCCAGTACTTC. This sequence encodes CASSPSPQETQYF.

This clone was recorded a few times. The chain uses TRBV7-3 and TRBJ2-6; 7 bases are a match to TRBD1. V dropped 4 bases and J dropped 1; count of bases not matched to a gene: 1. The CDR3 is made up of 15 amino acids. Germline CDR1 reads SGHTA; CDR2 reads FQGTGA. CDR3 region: CASSSRGSGANVLTF. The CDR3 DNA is TGTGCCAGCAGCTCCAGGGGGTCTGGGGCCAACGTCCTGACTTTC.

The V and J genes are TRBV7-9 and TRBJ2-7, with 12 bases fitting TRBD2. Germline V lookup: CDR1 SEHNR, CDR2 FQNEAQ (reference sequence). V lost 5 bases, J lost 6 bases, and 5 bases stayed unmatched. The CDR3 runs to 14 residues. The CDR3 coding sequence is TGTGCCAGCAGCCTGACTAGCGGGAGCTTCGAGCAGTACTTC. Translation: CASSLTSGSFEQYF.

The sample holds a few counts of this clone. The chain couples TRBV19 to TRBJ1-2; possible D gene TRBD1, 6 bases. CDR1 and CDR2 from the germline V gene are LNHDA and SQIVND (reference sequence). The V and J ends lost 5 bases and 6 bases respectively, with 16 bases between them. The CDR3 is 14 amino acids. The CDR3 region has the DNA TGTGCCAGTAGTCTACAGGGTCGAACGGATGGCTACACCTTC. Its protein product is CASSLQGRTDGYTF.

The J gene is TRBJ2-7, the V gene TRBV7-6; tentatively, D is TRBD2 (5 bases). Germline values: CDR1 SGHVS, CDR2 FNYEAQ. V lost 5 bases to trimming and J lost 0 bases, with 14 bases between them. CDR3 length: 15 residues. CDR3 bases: TGTGCCAGCAGCCGATCCGGGGTTAACTCCTACGAGCAGTACTTC. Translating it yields CASSRSGVNSYEQYF.

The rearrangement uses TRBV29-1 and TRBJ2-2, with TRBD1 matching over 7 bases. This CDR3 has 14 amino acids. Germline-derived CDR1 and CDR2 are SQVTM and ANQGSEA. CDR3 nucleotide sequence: TGCGCATGCACACAGGGGAGTAGTCAAGGGGAGCTGTTTTTT. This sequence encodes CACTQGSSQGELFF.

The CDR3 nucleotides are TGTGCCAGCAGCGCAGAGACAGTTGGCGACACTGAAGCTTTCTTT. This translates into CASSAETVGDTEAFF. The chain carries TRBV5-4 and TRBJ1-1, with D possibly matching TRBD1 (5 bases). The CDR3 contains 15 residues. V lost 4 bases to trimming and J lost 3 bases, with 16 bases between them. Germline V CDR1 and CDR2: SGHNT, YYREEE (reference sequence). The complete variable domain, with remaining parts taken from reference TRBV5-4 and TRBJ1-1, reads ETGVTQSPTHLIKTRGQQVTLRCSSQSGHNTVSWYQQALGQGPQFIFQYYREEENGRGNFPPRFSGLQFPNYSSELNVNALELDDSALYLCASSAETVGDTEAFFGQGTRLTVV.

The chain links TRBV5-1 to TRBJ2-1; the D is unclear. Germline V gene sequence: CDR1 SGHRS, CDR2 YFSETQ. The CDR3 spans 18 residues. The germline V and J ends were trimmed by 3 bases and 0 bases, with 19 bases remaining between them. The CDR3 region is CASSSPPRPTSSYNEQFF. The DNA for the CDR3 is TGCGCCAGCAGCTCACCCCCGAGGCCTACGAGCTCCTACAATGAGCAGTTCTTC.